Following are 5 T cell receptor beta chains from one sample sequenced in a study of T cells in Graves' hyperthyroidism and ophthalmopathy. Amplified TCR beta CDR3 regions derived from RNA transcripts. The HTBI primer set served for first-round RT-PCR of the TCR CDR3. Each CDR3 protein gets one entry after TCRdb re-called the multiplex PCR reads with MiXCR. This table holds about 530,000 distinct CDR3 sequences, roughly 15% found once. Sequencing was performed on blood. The receptors were sampled from a young woman with Graves' ophthalmopathy.

This clonotype was detected many times. The V gene is TRBV20-1, the J gene TRBJ2-7, with D perhaps TRBD2 (6 bases). V was trimmed by 1 base and J by 0 bases, leaving 13 bases between them. This CDR3 region has 15 residues. CDR1 is DFQATT and CDR2 is SNEGSKA in the germline V gene (reference sequence). The CDR3 spells CSARVGKGLSYEQYF. The DNA of the CDR3 is TGCAGTGCTAGAGTCGGGAAGGGACTCTCCTACGAGCAGTACTTC.

This clonotype was detected ten times or more. J is TRBJ2-7 and V is TRBV20-1; 8 positions agree with TRBD2. Losses at the gene ends were 3 bases for V and 6 bases for J; bases not matched to a gene: 4. The CDR3 runs to 12 residues. CDR1 is DFQATT and CDR2 is SNEGSKA in the germline V gene (reference sequence). The CDR3 spells CSASGRASEQYF. CDR3 nucleotide sequence: TGCAGTGCTAGCGGGAGGGCGTCCGAGCAGTACTTC.

This clonotype has a count of ten or more. The V call is TRBV3-1, the J call TRBJ2-1; 9 positions agree with TRBD1. The CDR3 length is 15 residues. Trimming cost V 4 bases and J 4 bases; bases outside gene matches: 5. In germline, CDR1 is LGHDT, CDR2 YNNKEL (reference sequence). The CDR3: CASSRDRVPYNEQFF. In DNA, the CDR3 is TGTGCCAGCAGCCGGGACAGGGTGCCTTACAATGAGCAGTTCTTC.

This clonotype was recorded a few times. The chain uses TRBV6-1 and TRBJ2-1; D gene uncertain. The CDR3 has 13 amino acids. V shed 6 bases and J shed 7 bases, with 13 bases lying between them. Germline V lookup: CDR1 MNHNS, CDR2 SASEGT. The CDR3 sequence: CASRSAPPNEQFF. The CDR3 nucleotides read TGTGCCAGCAGATCGGCGCCGCCGAATGAGCAGTTCTTC.

The V and J genes are TRBV25-1 and TRBJ2-7, with D hard to call. The germline CDR1 and CDR2 sequences are MGHDK and SYGVNS. The germline V and J ends were trimmed by 4 bases and 2 bases, with 15 bases remaining between them. The CDR3 is made up of 15 amino acids. The CDR3 region is CASSAPSKTPYEQYF. The CDR3 DNA follows: TGTGCCAGCAGTGCGCCGTCCAAAACCCCCTACGAGCAGTACTTC.